The clone carrying this T cell receptor beta chain was seen just once. Produced via immunoSEQ multiplex PCR; TCRdb's table is partial and in-frame only. Of more than 500,000 clones listed, 95% to 96% are singletons. This sample is drawn from a study of shared clonotypes between healthy human individuals. The overall study: A donor's plate count was three for CD4 naive and three for CD4 memory; CD8 naive had two and CD8 memory one.

This CDR3 has 15 amino acids. V lost 5 bases, J lost 2 bases, and 5 bases stayed unmatched. Germline V gene lookup returns CDR1 GTSNPN and CDR2 SVGIG (reference sequence). The chain has TRBV30 and TRBJ1-4; the match to TRBD1 covers 10 bases. Sequences were obtained from naive CD4+ T cells sorted from blood. The subset: CD45RA+ positively selected. The sequence derives from a woman aged 30 to 39 in good health. The CDR3 is CAWLDRGLTNEKLFF. The DNA of the CDR3 is TGTGCCTGGCTGGACAGGGGGTTGACTAATGAAAAACTGTTTTTT.